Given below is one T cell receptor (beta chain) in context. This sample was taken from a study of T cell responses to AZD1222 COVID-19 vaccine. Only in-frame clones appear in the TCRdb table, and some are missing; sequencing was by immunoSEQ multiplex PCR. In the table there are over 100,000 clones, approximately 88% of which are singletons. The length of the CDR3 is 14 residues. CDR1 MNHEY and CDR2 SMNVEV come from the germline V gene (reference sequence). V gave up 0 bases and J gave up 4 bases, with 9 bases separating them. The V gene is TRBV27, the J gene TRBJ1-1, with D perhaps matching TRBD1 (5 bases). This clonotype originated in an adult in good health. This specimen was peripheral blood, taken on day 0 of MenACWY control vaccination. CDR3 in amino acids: CASSLSPRGTEAFF. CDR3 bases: TGTGCCAGCAGTTTATCCCCAAGGGGCACTGAAGCTTTCTTT.